This T cell receptor beta chain is from a study of response to subunit inactivated influenza vaccine. TCRdb recomputed calls from the RT-PCR reads with MiXCR, one row per CDR3 protein. The sample lists about 700,000 distinct CDR3 sequences, 12% to 15% seen once, with 7.6% in the top ten. The germline V gene encodes CDR1 SNHLY and CDR2 FYNNEI. This CDR3 spans 13 amino acids. Trimming took off 6 bases at V and 2 bases at J, with 11 bases between the two ends. The rearrangement links TRBV2 to TRBJ2-7; D is possibly TRBD1 (5 bases). This clonotype was sampled from a man aged 50 to 60 who received an inactivated influenza vaccine. The sample consisted of PBMCs from blood, taken 14 days before vaccination. As DNA, the CDR3 is TGTGCCAGCAGGGGGCTGGGCACCTACGAGCAGTACTTC. Translated, it gives CASRGLGTYEQYF.